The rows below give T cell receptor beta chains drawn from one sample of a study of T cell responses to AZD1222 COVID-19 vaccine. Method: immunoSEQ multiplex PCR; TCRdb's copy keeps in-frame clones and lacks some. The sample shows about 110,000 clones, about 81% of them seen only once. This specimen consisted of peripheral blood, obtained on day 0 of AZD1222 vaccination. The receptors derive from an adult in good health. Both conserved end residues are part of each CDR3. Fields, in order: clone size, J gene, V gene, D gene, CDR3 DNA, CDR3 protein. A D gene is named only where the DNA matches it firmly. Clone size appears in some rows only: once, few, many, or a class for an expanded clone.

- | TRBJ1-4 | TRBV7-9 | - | TGTGCCAGCAGCTTAAGGGGGGCTGGTGAAAAACTGTTTTTT | CASSLRGAGEKLFF
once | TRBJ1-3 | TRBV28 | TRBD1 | TGTGCCAGCAGTTCCCCCCCGGGGACAGGGGTAGGAAACACCATATATTTT | CASSSPPGTGVGNTIYF
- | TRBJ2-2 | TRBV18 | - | TGTGCCAGCTCACCTCAAGAAACCGGGGAGCTGTTTTTT | CASSPQETGELFF
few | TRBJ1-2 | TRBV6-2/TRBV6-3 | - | TGTGCCAGCAGTTACTCGAAAGGAGGATTACAGGGCCGTGGGGGCTACACCTTC | CASSYSKGGLQGRGGYTF
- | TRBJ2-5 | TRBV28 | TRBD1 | TGTGCCAGCAGGAAACCGGGACAGCTACAAGAGACCCAGTACTTC | CASRKPGQLQETQYF
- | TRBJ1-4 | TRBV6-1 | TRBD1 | TGTGCCAGCAGTGAAAGAACCGGGACAGAGATTTTT | CASSERTGTEIF
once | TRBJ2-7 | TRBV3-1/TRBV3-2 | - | TGTGCCAGCAGCTCCCGGGGAGTAAGGGGCGAGCAGTACTTC | CASSSRGVRGEQYF
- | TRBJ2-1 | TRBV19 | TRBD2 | TGTGCCAGTAGTATGAAGAAGGAGCGGGAGGGCCGGGACAATGAGCAGTTCTTC | CASSMKKEREGRDNEQFF
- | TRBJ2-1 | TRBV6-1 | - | TGTGCCAGCAGTGAAGCCGGATGGAGCTCCTACAATGAGCAGTTCTTC | CASSEAGWSSYNEQFF
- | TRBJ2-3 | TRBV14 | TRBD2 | TGTGCCAGCAGCCAGAGGAGGACTAGCGGGAGGGCTACAGATACGCAGTATTTT | CASSQRRTSGRATDTQYF